The table lists the clone carrying this T cell receptor (beta chain) with a few counts. The source of the sample is a study of T cells after yellow fever vaccination. The study's findings and limits: The secondary response was weaker, and its peak arrived faster, on day 5 versus 15.

UMIs and a universal primer site were added when TCR cDNA was made by 5'RACE template switching. Via MiXCR, TCRdb re-called the 5' RACE reads, giving one row per CDR3 protein. Of 30,000 to 35,000 distinct CDR3 sequences listed, less than 8% were seen once; the top ten hold 22%. CDR1 and CDR2 (germline): SGHRS, YFSETQ. V dropped 1 base and J dropped 0 bases, with 7 bases sitting between them. The CDR3 length is 14 residues. The input for sequencing was PBMCs, either bulk or a sorted T-cell subset (CD4+, CD8+, memory, or dextramer-sorted; not recorded which), taken on the day of the first yellow fever vaccination. The rearrangement links TRBV5-1 to TRBJ1-1, with D hard to call. The receptor comes from a man younger than 35 who received the YFV17D yellow fever vaccine. The DNA for the CDR3 is TGCGCCAGCAGCTTGACAGAATTGAACACTGAAGCTTTCTTT. Residues: CASSLTELNTEAFF.